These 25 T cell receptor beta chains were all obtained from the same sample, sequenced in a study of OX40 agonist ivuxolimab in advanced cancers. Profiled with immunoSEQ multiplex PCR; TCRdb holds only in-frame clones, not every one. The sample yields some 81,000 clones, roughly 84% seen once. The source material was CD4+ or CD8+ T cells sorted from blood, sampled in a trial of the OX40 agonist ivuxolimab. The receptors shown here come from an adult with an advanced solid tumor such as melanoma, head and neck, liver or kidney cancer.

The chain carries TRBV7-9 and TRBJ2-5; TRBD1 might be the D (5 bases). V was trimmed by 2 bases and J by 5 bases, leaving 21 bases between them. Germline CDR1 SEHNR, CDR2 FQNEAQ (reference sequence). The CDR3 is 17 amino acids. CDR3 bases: TGTGCCAGCAGCTTATCCGGCAGGGATGAGGCTATGGAGACCCAGTACTTC. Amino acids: CASSLSGRDEAMETQYF.

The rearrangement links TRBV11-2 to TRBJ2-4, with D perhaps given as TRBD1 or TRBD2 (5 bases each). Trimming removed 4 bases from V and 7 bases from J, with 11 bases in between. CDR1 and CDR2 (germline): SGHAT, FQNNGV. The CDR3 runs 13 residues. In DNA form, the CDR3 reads TGTGCCAGCAGCTCAGGGACCGGCAACATTCAGTACTTC. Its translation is CASSSGTGNIQYF.

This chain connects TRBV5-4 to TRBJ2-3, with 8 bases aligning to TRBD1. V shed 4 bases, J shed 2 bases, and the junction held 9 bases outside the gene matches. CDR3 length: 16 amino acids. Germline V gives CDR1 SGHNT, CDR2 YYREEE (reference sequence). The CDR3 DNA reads TGTGCCAGCAGCGTCACGGTCAGGGGGCCCACAGATACGCAGTATTTT. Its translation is CASSVTVRGPTDTQYF.

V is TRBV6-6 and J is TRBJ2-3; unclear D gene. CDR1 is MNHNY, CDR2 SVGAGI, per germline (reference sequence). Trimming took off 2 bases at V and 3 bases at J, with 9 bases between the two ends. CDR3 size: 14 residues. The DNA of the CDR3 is TGTGCCAGCAGTTACATGGGCCCAACAGATACGCAGTATTTT. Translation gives CASSYMGPTDTQYF.

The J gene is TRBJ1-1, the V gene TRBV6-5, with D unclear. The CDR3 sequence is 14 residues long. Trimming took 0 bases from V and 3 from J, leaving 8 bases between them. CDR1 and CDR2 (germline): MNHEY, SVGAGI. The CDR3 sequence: CASSYSGSYTEAFF. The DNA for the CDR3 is TGTGCCAGCAGTTACTCTGGGTCCTACACTGAAGCTTTCTTT.

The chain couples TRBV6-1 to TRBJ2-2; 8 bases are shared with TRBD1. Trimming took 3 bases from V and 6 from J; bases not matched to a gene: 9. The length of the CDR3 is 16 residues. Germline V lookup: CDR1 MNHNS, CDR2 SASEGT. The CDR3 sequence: CASSDSRQGYSGELFF. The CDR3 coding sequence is TGTGCCAGCAGTGATTCTAGACAGGGGTACTCCGGGGAGCTGTTTTTT.

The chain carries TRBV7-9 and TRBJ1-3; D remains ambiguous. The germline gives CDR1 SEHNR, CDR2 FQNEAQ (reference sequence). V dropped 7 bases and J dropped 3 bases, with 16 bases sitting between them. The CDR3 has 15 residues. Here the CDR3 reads CASTDGFNGGNTIYF. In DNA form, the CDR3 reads TGTGCCAGCACGGATGGCTTCAACGGTGGAAACACCATATATTTT.

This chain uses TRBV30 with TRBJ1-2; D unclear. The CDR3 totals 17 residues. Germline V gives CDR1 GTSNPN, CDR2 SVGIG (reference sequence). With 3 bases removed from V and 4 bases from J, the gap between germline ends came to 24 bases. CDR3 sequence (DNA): TGTGCCTGGAGCCAAAATGTGCAGGCTACGTCCTCCTATGGCTACACCTTC. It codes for CAWSQNVQATSSYGYTF.

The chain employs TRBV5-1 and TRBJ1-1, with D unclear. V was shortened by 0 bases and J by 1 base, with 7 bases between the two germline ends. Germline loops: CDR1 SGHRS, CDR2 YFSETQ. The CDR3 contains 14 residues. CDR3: CASSLDAANTEAFF. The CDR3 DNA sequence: TGCGCCAGCAGCTTGGATGCGGCGAACACTGAAGCTTTCTTT.

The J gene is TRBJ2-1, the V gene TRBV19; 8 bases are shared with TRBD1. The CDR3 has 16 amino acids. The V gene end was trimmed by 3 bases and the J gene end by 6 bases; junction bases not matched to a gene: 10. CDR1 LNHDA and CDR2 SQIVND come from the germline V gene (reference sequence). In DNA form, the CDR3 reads TGTGCCAGTAGTATTTACGCCGGACAGGGTGTCAATGAGCAGTTCTTC. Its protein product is CASSIYAGQGVNEQFF.

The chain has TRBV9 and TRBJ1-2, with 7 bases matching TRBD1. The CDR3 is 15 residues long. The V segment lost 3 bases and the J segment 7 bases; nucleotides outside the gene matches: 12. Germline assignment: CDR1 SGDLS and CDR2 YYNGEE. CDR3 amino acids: CASSGATGLAAGYTF. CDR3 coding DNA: TGTGCCAGCAGCGGGGCGACAGGGCTTGCGGCTGGCTACACCTTC. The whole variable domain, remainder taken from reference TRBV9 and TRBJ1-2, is DSGVTQTPKHLITATGQRVTLRCSPRSGDLSVYWYQQSLDQGLQFLIQYYNGEERAKGNILERFSAQQFPDLHSELNLSSLELGDSALYFCASSGATGLAAGYTFGSGTRLTVV.

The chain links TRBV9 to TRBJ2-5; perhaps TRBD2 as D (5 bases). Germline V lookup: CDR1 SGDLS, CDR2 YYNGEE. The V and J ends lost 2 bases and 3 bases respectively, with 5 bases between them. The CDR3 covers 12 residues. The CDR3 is CASSVGEETQYF. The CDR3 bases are TGTGCCAGCAGCGTCGGGGAAGAGACCCAGTACTTC.

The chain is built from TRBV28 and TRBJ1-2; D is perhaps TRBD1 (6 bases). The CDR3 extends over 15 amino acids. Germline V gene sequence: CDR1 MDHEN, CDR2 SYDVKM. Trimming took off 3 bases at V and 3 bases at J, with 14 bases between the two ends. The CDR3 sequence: CASSFLGGGDYGYTF. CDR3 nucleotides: TGTGCCAGCAGTTTTCTTGGCGGGGGCGACTATGGCTACACCTTC.

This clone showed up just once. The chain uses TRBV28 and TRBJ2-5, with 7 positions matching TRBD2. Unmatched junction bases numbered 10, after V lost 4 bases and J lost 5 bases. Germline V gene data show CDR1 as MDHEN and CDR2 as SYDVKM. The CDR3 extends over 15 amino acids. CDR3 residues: CASSSLGLGAETQYF. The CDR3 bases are TGTGCCAGCAGTTCCCTCGGACTAGGCGCGGAGACCCAGTACTTC.

As DNA, the CDR3 is TGTGCCAGCAGCTTAGAGGCAGGACATAGCAATCAGCCCCAGCATTTT. Translating gives CASSLEAGHSNQPQHF. V and J are TRBV7-2 and TRBJ1-5; D is perhaps TRBD1 (5 bases). From germline, CDR1 is SGHTA and CDR2 FQGNSA. This CDR3 comprises 16 residues. The V end was cut by 1 base, the J end by 0 bases, with 10 bases between.

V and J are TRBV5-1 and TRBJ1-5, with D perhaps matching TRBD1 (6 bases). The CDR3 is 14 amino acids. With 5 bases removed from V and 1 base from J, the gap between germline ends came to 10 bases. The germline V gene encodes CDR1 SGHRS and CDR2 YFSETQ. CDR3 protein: CASSSGESNQPQHF. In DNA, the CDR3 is TGCGCCAGCAGTTCAGGGGAGAGCAATCAGCCCCAGCATTTT.

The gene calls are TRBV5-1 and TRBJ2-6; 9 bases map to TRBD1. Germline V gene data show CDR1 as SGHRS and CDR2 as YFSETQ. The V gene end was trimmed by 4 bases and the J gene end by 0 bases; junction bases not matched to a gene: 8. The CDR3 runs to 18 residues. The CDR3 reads CASSPKTGGSSGANVLTF. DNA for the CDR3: TGCGCCAGCAGCCCCAAGACAGGGGGTAGCTCTGGGGCCAACGTCCTGACTTTC.

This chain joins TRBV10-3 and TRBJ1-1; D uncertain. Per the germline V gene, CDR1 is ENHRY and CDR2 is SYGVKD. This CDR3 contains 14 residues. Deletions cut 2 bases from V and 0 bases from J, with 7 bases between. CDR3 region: CAISETVMNTEAFF. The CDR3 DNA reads TGTGCCATCAGTGAGACGGTCATGAACACTGAAGCTTTCTTT.

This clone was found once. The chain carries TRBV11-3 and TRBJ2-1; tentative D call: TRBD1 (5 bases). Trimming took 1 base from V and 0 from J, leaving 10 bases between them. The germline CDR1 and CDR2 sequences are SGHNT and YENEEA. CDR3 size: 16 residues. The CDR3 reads CASSLGGPSSYNEQFF. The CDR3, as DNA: TGTGCCAGCAGCTTAGGGGGCCCTAGCTCCTACAATGAGCAGTTCTTC. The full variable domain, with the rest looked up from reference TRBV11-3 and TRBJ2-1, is EAGVVQSPRYKIIEKKQPVAFWCNPISGHNTLYWYLQNLGQGPELLIRYENEEAVDDSQLPKDRFSAERLKGVDSTLKIQPAELGDSAVYLCASSLGGPSSYNEQFFGPGTRLTVL.

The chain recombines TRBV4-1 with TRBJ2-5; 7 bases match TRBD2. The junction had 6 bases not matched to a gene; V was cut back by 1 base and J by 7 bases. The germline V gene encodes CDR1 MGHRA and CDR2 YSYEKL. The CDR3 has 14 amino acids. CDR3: CASSQAQRDGTQYF. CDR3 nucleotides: TGCGCCAGCAGCCAAGCCCAGCGGGATGGGACCCAGTACTTC.

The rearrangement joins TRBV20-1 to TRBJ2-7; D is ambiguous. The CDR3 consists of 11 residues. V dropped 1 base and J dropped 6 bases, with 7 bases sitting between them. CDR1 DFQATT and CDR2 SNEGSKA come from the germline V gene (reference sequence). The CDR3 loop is CSARGILEQYF. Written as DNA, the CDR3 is TGCAGTGCTAGAGGGATCCTCGAGCAGTACTTC.

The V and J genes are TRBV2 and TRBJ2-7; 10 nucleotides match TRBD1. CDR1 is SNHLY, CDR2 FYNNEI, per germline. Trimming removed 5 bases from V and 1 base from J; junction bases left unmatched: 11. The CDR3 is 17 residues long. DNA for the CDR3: TGTGCCAGCAGTTTCTCCTTGAGGACAGGGGGTTCCTACGAGCAGTACTTC. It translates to CASSFSLRTGGSYEQYF.

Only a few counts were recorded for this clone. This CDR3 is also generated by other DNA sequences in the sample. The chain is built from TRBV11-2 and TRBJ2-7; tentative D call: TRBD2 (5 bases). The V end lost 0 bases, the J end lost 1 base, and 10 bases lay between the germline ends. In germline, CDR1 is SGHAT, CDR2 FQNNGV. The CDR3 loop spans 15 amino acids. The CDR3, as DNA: TGTGCCAGCAGCTTAGATCGGGGAGCGTCCTACGAGCAGTACTTC. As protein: CASSLDRGASYEQYF. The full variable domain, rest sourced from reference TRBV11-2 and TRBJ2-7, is EAGVAQSPRYKIIEKRQSVAFWCNPISGHATLYWYQQILGQGPKLLIQFQNNGVVDDSQLPKDRFSAERLKGVDSTLKIQPAKLEDSAVYLCASSLDRGASYEQYFGPGTRLTVT.

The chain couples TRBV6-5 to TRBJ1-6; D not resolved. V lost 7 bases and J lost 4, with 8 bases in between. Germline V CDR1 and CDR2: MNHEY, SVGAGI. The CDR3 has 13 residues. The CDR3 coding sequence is TGTGCCAGCACCATGGGGTATAATTCACCCCTCCACTTT. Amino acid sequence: CASTMGYNSPLHF.

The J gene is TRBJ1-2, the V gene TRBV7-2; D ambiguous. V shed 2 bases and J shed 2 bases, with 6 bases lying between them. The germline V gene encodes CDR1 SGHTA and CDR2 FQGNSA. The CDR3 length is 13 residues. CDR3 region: CASSLTANYGYTF. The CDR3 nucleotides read TGTGCCAGCAGCTTAACAGCAAACTATGGCTACACCTTC.